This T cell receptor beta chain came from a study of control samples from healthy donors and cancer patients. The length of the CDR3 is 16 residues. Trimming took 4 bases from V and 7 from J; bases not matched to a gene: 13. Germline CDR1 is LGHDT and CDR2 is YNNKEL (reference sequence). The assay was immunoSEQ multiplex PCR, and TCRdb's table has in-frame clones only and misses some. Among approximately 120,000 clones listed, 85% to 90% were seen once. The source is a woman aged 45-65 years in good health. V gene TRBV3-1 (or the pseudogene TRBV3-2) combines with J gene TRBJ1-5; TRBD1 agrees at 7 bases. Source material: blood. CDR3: CASSPLEGAGRQPQHF. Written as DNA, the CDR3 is TGTGCCAGCAGCCCCCTGGAGGGGGCAGGGCGCCAGCCCCAGCATTTT.